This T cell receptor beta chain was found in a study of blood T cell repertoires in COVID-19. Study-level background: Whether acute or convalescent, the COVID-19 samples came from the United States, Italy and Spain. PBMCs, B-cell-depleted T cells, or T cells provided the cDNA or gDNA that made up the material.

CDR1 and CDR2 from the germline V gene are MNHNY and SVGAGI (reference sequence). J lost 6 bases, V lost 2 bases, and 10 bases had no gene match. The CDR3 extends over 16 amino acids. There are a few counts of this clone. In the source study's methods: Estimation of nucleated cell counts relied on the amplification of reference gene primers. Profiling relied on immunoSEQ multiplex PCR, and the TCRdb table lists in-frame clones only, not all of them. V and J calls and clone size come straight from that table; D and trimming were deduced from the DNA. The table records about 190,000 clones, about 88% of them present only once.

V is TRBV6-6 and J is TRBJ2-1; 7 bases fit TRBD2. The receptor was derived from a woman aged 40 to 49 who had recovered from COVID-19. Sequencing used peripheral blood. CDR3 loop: CASSYGGGHVVNEQFF. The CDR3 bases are TGTGCCAGCAGTTACGGGGGAGGGCACGTGGTCAATGAGCAGTTCTTC.